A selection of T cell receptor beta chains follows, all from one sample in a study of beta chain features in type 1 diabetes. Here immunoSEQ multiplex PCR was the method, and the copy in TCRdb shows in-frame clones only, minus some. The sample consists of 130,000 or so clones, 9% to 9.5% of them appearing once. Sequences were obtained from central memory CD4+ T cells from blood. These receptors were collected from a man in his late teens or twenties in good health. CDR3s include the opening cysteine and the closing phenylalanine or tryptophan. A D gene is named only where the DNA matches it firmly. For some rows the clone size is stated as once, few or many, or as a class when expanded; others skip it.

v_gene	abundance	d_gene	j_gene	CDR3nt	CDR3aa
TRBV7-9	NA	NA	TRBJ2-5	TGTGCCAGCAACAGGGAAGAGACCCAGTACTTC	CASNREETQYF
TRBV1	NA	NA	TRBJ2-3	TGCACCAGCACCCCGACAGCACCCACAGATACGCAGTATTTT	CTSTPTAPTDTQYF
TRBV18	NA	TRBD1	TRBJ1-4	TGTGCCAGCTCACCAACGACAGGGGGTGATAAAAAACTGTTTTTT	CASSPTTGGDKKLFF
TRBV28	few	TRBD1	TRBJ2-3	TGTGCCAGTAGGGGGCCAGATACGCAGTATTTT	CASRGPDTQYF
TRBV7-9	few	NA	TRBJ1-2	TGTGCCAGCAGCCCAACCACAGGGCTGTATGGCTACACCTTC	CASSPTTGLYGYTF
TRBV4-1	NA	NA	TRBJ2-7	TGCGCCAGCAGCCAAGATCTCTTCAGCTACGAGCAGTACTTC	CASSQDLFSYEQYF
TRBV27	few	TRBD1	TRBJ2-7	TGTGCCAGCAGTTTATCCGGGACAGGGAGCTACGAGCAGTACTTC	CASSLSGTGSYEQYF
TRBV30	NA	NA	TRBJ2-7	TGTGCCTGGAGTGTACGTGAGGGCAAGCAGTACTTC	CAWSVREGKQYF
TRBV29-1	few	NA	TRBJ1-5	TGCAGCGCCGGATACGAGGGTCAGCCCCAGCATTTT	CSAGYEGQPQHF
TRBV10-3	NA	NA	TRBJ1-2	TGTGCCATCAGTGAGTCGAGGACTGGGTATGGCTACACCTTC	CAISESRTGYGYTF
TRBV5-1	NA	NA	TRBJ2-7	TGCGCCAGCAGGCCAGACAGCCACGAGCAGTACTTC	CASRPDSHEQYF
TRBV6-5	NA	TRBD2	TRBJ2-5	TGTGCCAGCAGTTTCAGCGGGGGTGTGACCCAGTACTTC	CASSFSGGVTQYF
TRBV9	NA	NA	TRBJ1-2	TGTGCCAGCAGCGTAGGGCCGGGTGGCTACACCTTC	CASSVGPGGYTF
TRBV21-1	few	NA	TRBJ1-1	TGTGCCAGGAGCATAGTTGTGGCAGGGGAGTCTAAAATTGAAGCTTTCTTT	CARSIVVAGESKIEAFF
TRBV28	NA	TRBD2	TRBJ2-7	TGTGCCAGCAGTTTATGGGGGGGACTAGCGGCCTCCTACGAGCAGTACTTC	CASSLWGGLAASYEQYF
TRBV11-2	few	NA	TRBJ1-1	TGTGCCAGCAGCTTAGAATTCCCGGGTGAAGCTTTCTTT	CASSLEFPGEAFF
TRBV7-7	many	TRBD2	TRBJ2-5	TGTGCCAGCAGCCCCGGGACTAGCGGGGTGGGGACCCAGTACTTC	CASSPGTSGVGTQYF
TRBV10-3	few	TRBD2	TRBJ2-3	TGTGCCATCGGGCGCGCGGGGGAGAGCACAGATACGCAGTATTTT	CAIGRAGESTDTQYF
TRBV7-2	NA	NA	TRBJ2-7	TGTGCCAGCAGCTTAGCGCGATCCTACGAGCAGTACTTC	CASSLARSYEQYF
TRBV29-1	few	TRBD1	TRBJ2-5	TGCAGCGTTGAACGGGACAGGCAAGAGACCCAGTACTTC	CSVERDRQETQYF
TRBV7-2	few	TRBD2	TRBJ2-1	TGTGCCAGCAGCCTCCGGCGGGGGGGCGCGGACAATGAGCAGTTCTTC	CASSLRRGGADNEQFF
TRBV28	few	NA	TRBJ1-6	TGTGCCAGCAGTTCCGCCACAGGGACCTATAATTCACCCCTCCACTTT	CASSSATGTYNSPLHF